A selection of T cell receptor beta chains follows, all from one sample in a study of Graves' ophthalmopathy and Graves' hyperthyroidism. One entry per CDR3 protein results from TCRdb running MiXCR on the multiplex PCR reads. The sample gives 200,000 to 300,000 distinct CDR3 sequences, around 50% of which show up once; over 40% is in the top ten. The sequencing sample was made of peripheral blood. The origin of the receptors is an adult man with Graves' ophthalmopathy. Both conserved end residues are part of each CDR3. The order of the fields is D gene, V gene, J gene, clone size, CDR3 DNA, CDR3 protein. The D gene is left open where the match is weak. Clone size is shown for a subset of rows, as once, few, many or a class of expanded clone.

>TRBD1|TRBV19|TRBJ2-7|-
TGTGCCAGTAGTCCTCGAGGACAGGTTTACGAGCAGTACTTC
CASSPRGQVYEQYF
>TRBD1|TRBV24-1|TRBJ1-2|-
TGTGCCACCAGTGATCCTTCCGGGACAGCTAACTATGGCTACACCTTC
CATSDPSGTANYGYTF
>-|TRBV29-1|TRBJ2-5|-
TGCAGCGTTGAAGAAGACGGCAGGGAGACCCAGTACTTC
CSVEEDGRETQYF
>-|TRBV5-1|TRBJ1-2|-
TGCGCCAGCAGTTCCTGGGGGGAACCTGCTAACTATGGCTACACCTTC
CASSSWGEPANYGYTF
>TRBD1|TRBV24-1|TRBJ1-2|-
TGTGCCACCAGTAAAGGGGGCGACTATGGCTACACCTTC
CATSKGGDYGYTF
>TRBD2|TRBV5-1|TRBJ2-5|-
TGCGCCACCGTGTTTTCGGGGGGAGTAGAGGAGACCCAGTACTTC
CATVFSGGVEETQYF
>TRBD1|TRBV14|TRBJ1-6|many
TGTGCCAGCAGCCAAAGGACAGGGGTTCGCAATTCACCCCTCCACTTT
CASSQRTGVRNSPLHF
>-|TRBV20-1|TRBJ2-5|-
TGCAGTGCCTCCCGACAGGCGTACCAAGAGACCCAGTACTTC
CSASRQAYQETQYF
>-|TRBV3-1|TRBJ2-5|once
TGTGCCAGCAGCGCGGACAGGGAGGGGACCCAGTACTTC
CASSADREGTQYF
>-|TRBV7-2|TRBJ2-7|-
TGTGCCAGCAGCTTGGACTTCCCCTCCTACGAACAGTACTTC
CASSLDFPSYEQYF
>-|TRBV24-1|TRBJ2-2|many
TGTGCCACCAGTGACTATGGACGGATGAACACCGGGGAGCTGTTTTTT
CATSDYGRMNTGELFF
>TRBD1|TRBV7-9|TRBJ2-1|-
TGTGCCAGCAGCTTGGGACAGGGGCCCTACAATGAGCAGTTCTTC
CASSLGQGPYNEQFF
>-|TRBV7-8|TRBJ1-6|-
TGTGCCAGCAGCTTATCTCGAGACAGTAATTCACCCCTCCACTTT
CASSLSRDSNSPLHF
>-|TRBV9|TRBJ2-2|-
TGTGCCAGCAGCGCCATAGGAGCCACCGGGGAGCTGCTTTTT
CASSAIGATGELLF
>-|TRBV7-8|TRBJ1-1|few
TGTGCCAGCAGCTTAGCGAAAGCTGAAGCTTTCTTT
CASSLAKAEAFF
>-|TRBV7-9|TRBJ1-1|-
TGTGCCAGCAGCTTAAGTGCAGCCACTGAAGCTTTCTTT
CASSLSAATEAFF
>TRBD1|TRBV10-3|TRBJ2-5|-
TGTGCCATCAGGACAGGGCAAAGGGAGACCCAGTACTTC
CAIRTGQRETQYF
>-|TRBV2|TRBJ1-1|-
TGTGCCAGCAGTTTAGGCAAGGAAGGCACTGAAGCTTTCTTT
CASSLGKEGTEAFF
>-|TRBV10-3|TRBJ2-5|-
TGTGCCATCAGTACCGATCTCGGGGGGCAGGAGACCCAGTACTTC
CAISTDLGGQETQYF
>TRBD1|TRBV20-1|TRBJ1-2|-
TGCAGTGCTAGATCCGTCCGGGACAGGGGTAACTATGGCTACACCTTC
CSARSVRDRGNYGYTF
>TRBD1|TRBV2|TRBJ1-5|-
TGTGCCAGCAGCCGGGGGACAGACCGAAATCAGCCCCAGCATTTT
CASSRGTDRNQPQHF
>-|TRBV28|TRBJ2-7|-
TGTGCCAGCAGTTTCCCCCAGGGCTACGAGCAGTACTTC
CASSFPQGYEQYF
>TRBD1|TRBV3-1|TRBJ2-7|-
TGTGCCAGCAGCCCCGGGACAGGGAGAAGGGAGCAGTACTTC
CASSPGTGRREQYF
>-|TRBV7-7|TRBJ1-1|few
TGTGCTAGCAGCCCCAGCCTAGGGGGGAACACTGAAGCTTTCTTT
CASSPSLGGNTEAFF
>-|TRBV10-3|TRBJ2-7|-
TGTGCCATCAGTCTTGACCCGGGTGTTGAGCAGTACTTC
CAISLDPGVEQYF
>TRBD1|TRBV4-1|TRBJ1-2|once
TGCGCCAGCAGCCAAGTTCTGGGACAGGTGACCGATGGCTACACCTTC
CASSQVLGQVTDGYTF
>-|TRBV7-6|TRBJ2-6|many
TGTGCCAGCAGCTCTGACTCCCAAGCGGCTGGGGCCAACGTCCTGACTTTC
CASSSDSQAAGANVLTF
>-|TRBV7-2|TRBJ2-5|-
TGTGCCAGCAGCTTAGGGTTGGGAGACCATGCGCGGAAGTACTTC
CASSLGLGDHARKYF
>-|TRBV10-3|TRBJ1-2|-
TGTGCCATCAGTGTTGTGGGAACTAACTATGGCTACACCTTC
CAISVVGTNYGYTF
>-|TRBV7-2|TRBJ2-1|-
TGTGCCAGCAGCGGGAGAGGTGTAGCGCGAAGCTACAATGAGCAGTTCTTC
CASSGRGVARSYNEQFF
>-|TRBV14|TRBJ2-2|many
TGTGCCAGCAGCCAAGTGGCCCACCTGAACACCGGGGAGCTGTTTTTT
CASSQVAHLNTGELFF
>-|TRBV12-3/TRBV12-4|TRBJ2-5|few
TGTGCCAGCAGTACCGGAGCTTGGGGAGAGACCCAGTACTTC
CASSTGAWGETQYF
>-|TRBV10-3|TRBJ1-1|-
TGTGCCATTTGGGGCCAGGAGGGCACTGAAGCTTTCTTT
CAIWGQEGTEAFF
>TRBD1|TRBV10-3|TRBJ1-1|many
TGTGCCATCAGTGAGGACAGGGCTGAAACTTTCTTT
CAISEDRAETFF
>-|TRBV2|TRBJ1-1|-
TGTGCCAGCAGTTTAGGGTTCATGAACACTGAAGCTTTCTTT
CASSLGFMNTEAFF
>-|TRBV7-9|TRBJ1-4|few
TGTGCCAGCAGCTACACAGGCAGGGGAGATGAAAAACTGTTTTTT
CASSYTGRGDEKLFF
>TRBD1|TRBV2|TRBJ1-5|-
TGTGCCAGCAGGTTGGGGACAGGGGGAAATCAGCCCCAGCATTTT
CASRLGTGGNQPQHF
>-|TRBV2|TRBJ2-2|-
TGTGCCAGCAGACAGGGCAGCACCGGGGAGCTGTTTTTT
CASRQGSTGELFF
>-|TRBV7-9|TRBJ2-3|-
TGTGCCAGCAGCTCCGGGGGAGCAGATACGCAGTATTTT
CASSSGGADTQYF
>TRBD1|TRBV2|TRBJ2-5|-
TGTGCCAGCAGCTTGCGGACAGGGAGTCAAGAGACCCAGTACTTC
CASSLRTGSQETQYF
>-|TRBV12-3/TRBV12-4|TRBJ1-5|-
TGTGCCAGCAGTTTAGCGGGGGGCAGGGCGGGCAATCAGCCCCAGCATTTT
CASSLAGGRAGNQPQHF
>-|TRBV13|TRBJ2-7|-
TGTGCCAGCAGCCCCCGGGGGGCAGCGGTCTACGAGCAGTACTTC
CASSPRGAAVYEQYF